These 8 T cell receptor beta chains originate from one sample sequenced in a study of beta chain features in type 1 diabetes (dated by TCRdb to between 2017 and 2018). The library was prepared using the immunoSEQ multiplex PCR assay. The High Capacity cDNA Reverse Transcription Kit was used to reverse transcribe all of the isolated RNA, meaning that expressed TCRB transcripts were what got sequenced. TCRdb carries this immuneACCESS record with in-frame sequences only. Its versions omit some clonotypes, under half of them owing to an unresolved V gene in the studies checked, with the rest unexplained. This sample holds about 620,000 clones; 15% to 19% were observed only once. Around 0.095% of the sample rests with the top ten. The sequenced sample consisted of naive CD4+ T cells from blood. What this sample's cell subset or site label stands for: true naive CD4+ T cells. The receptor set was obtained from a man between 18 and 35 years old in good health.

CDR3 in DNA: TGTGCCAGCAGCCACAAAGCCCGAGGGGACTTCACAGATACGCAGTATTTT. This gives the protein CASSHKARGDFTDTQYF. The rearrangement uses TRBV14 and TRBJ2-3, with D possibly TRBD2 on 6 matching bases. This CDR3 contains 17 residues. V lost 3 bases and J 2 bases, leaving 18 bases between the germline ends. The germline V gene has CDR1 SGHDN and CDR2 FVKESK.

This clone came up once. V and J are TRBV19 and TRBJ1-2; 9 bases agree with TRBD1. Germline-derived CDR1 and CDR2 are LNHDA and SQIVND (reference sequence). V was clipped by 4 bases and J by 0 bases; unmatched bases: 6. The CDR3 totals 16 residues. The CDR3 loop is CASSNIGTGPNYGYTF. The CDR3 DNA reads as TGTGCCAGTAGTAATATCGGGACAGGGCCTAACTATGGCTACACCTTC.

The chain recombines TRBV9 with TRBJ2-5; D gene uncertain. Between the trimmed V and J ends, which lost 1 base and 1 base, there was a span of 11 bases. This CDR3 is 15 amino acids long. CDR1 is SGDLS, CDR2 YYNGEE, per germline. CDR3 sequence reads: CASSVNSLLQETQYF. CDR3 DNA sequence: TGTGCCAGCAGCGTAAACAGCCTACTCCAAGAGACCCAGTACTTC. Using reference TRBV9 and TRBJ2-5 for the parts outside the CDR3, the full variable domain is DSGVTQTPKHLITATGQRVTLRCSPRSGDLSVYWYQQSLDQGLQFLIQYYNGEERAKGNILERFSAQQFPDLHSELNLSSLELGDSALYFCASSVNSLLQETQYFGPGTRLLVL.

This clone appeared a few times. The chain recombines TRBV28 with TRBJ2-5; a weak D match, TRBD2 (7 bases). The germline V and J ends were trimmed by 8 bases and 3 bases, with 22 bases remaining between them. CDR3 length: 16 residues. The germline V gene has CDR1 MDHEN and CDR2 SYDVKM. The CDR3 sequence: CASPGFRGRAKETQYF. As DNA, the CDR3 is TGTGCCAGCCCCGGTTTTAGGGGGAGGGCAAAAGAGACCCAGTACTTC. The full variable domain, rest sourced from reference TRBV28 and TRBJ2-5, is DVKVTQSSRYLVKRTGEKVFLECVQDMDHENMFWYRQDPGLGLRLIYFSYDVKMKEKGDIPEGYSVSREKKERFSLILESASTNQTSMYLCASPGFRGRAKETQYFGPGTRLLVL.

The V and J genes are TRBV14 and TRBJ2-5; 7 nucleotides align to TRBD2. Germline V CDR1 and CDR2: SGHDN, FVKESK. Losses at the gene ends were 2 bases for V and 1 base for J; bases not matched to a gene: 10. The length of the CDR3 is 17 residues. The chain's CDR3 is CASSQSGKAALQETQYF. The CDR3 DNA reads as TGTGCCAGCAGCCAAAGCGGGAAGGCAGCACTCCAAGAGACCCAGTACTTC. Looking up the rest from reference TRBV14 and TRBJ2-5 gives the full variable domain: EAGVTQFPSHSVIEKGQTVTLRCDPISGHDNLYWYRRVMGKEIKFLLHFVKESKQDESGMPNNRFLAERTGGTYSTLKVQPAELEDSGVYFCASSQSGKAALQETQYFGPGTRLLVL.

This clone was detected a few times. The rearrangement joins TRBV9 to TRBJ2-5; TRBD1 aligns across 7 bases. The CDR3 totals 16 residues. After removal of 4 bases from V and 1 base from J, the junction contained 10 bases not matched to a gene. Germline-derived CDR1 and CDR2 are SGDLS and YYNGEE. The CDR3 spells CASSPSLQGSQETQYF. The CDR3 nucleotides are TGTGCCAGCAGCCCCTCCCTACAGGGGAGCCAAGAGACCCAGTACTTC.

This clone showed up just a few times. The chain employs TRBV7-3 and TRBJ1-1; D is perhaps TRBD1 (5 bases). Germline values: CDR1 SGHTA, CDR2 FQGTGA. The CDR3 is 14 amino acids. V was clipped by 5 bases and J by 4 bases, with 14 bases between them. CDR3 DNA: TGTGCCAGCAGCCAAACCTACGGGGGCACTGAAGCTTTCTTT. Amino acid sequence: CASSQTYGGTEAFF.

This chain uses TRBV9 with TRBJ1-2; D is undetermined. Germline V gene sequence: CDR1 SGDLS, CDR2 YYNGEE. Between the trimmed V and J ends, which lost 0 bases and 5 bases, there was a span of 14 bases. CDR3 length: 15 residues. This chain's CDR3 is CASSVEARQLYGYTF. The CDR3, as DNA: TGTGCCAGCAGCGTAGAGGCTCGGCAGCTATATGGCTACACCTTC.